One sample yielded the 9 T cell receptor beta chains listed below, sequenced in a study of T cells in Graves' hyperthyroidism and ophthalmopathy. RNA transcripts provided the source from which TCR beta CDR3 regions were amplified. In the first-round RT-PCR of the TCR CDR3, the HTBI primer set was used. TCRdb ran MiXCR on the multiplex PCR reads and lists one entry per CDR3 protein. The table records about 380,000 distinct CDR3 sequences, roughly 12% of them present only once. The source material was blood. The receptor set was obtained from a man between 25 and 39 years old with Graves' hyperthyroidism that later progressed to Graves' ophthalmopathy.

The V gene is TRBV5-1, the J gene TRBJ2-5; D is perhaps TRBD1 (6 bases). CDR1 is SGHRS and CDR2 is YFSETQ in the germline V gene. The germline V and J ends were trimmed by 5 bases and 1 base, with 12 bases remaining between them. The CDR3 is 14 amino acids. Here the CDR3 DNA reads TGCGCCAGCAGAGGGGGACGCATCCAAGAGACCCAGTACTTC. It codes for CASRGGRIQETQYF. Supplemented by reference TRBV5-1 and TRBJ2-5, the full variable domain reads KAGVTQTPRYLIKTRGQQVTLSCSPISGHRSVSWYQQTPGQGLQFLFEYFSETQRNKGNFPGRFSGRQFSNSRSEMNVSTLELGDSALYLCASRGGRIQETQYFGPGTRLLVL.

This clonotype was counted between two and nine times. The genes are TRBV4-1 and TRBJ1-2; no firm D call. The CDR3 extends over 15 amino acids. Trimming took 5 bases from V and 2 from J, leaving 15 bases between them. Looked up from germline, CDR1 is MGHRA and CDR2 is YSYEKL. The CDR3 is CASSMGRGDNYGYTF. The CDR3 DNA sequence: TGCGCCAGCAGCATGGGCCGGGGAGACAACTATGGCTACACCTTC.

This clonotype was seen only a few times. V usage is TRBV27 and J usage is TRBJ2-6, with D maybe TRBD1 (5 bases). The V gene lost 5 bases and the J gene lost 4 bases, with 12 bases spanning the gap. The germline V gene encodes CDR1 MNHEY and CDR2 SMNVEV (reference sequence). This CDR3 has 15 amino acids. CDR3 DNA: TGTGCCAGCAGTCCAGGACACCGCGGGGCCAACGTCCTGACTTTC. This gives the protein CASSPGHRGANVLTF.

There are many counts of this clonotype. The chain recombines TRBV12-3 or TRBV12-4 with TRBJ2-3, with a tentative D call TRBD2 (5 bases). Trimming shortened V by 6 bases and J by 1 base, and 14 bases separated the two germline ends. There are 15 residues in the CDR3. CDR3 in DNA: TGTGCCAGCAGCCGCCGGGGTCAGGGCACAGATACGCAGTATTTT. This translates into CASSRRGQGTDTQYF.

The chain has TRBV5-4 and TRBJ1-2; D gene ambiguous. The germline V and J ends were trimmed by 0 bases and 8 bases, with 14 bases remaining between them. This CDR3 is 14 amino acids long. Germline V gene lookup returns CDR1 SGHNT and CDR2 YYREEE (reference sequence). The CDR3 sequence is CASSLAVEGHGYTF. The DNA for the CDR3 is TGTGCCAGCAGCTTGGCCGTGGAAGGTCACGGCTACACCTTC.

This clonotype was found many times. CDR3 region: CASRDPRLSYEQYF. The DNA of the CDR3 is TGTGCCAGCAGGGACCCTCGGCTTTCCTACGAGCAGTACTTC. V is TRBV12-3 or TRBV12-4 and J is TRBJ2-7; no definite D call. The CDR3 runs to 14 residues. Between the trimmed V and J ends, which lost 6 bases and 1 base, there was a span of 13 bases.

This chain connects TRBV3-1 to TRBJ1-4; TRBD1 aligns across 10 bases. The V gene end was trimmed by 4 bases and the J gene end by 5 bases; junction bases not matched to a gene: 4. The CDR3 consists of 15 residues. Germline V CDR1 and CDR2: LGHDT, YNNKEL (reference sequence). The CDR3 DNA sequence: TGTGCCAGCAGCCGACAGGGGGCGATAAATGAAAAACTGTTTTTT. Its protein product is CASSRQGAINEKLFF.

This clonotype appeared a few times. The rearrangement links TRBV5-8 to TRBJ1-4, with no clear D. Trimming removed 0 bases from V and 6 bases from J, with 12 bases in between. Germline V lookup: CDR1 SGHTS, CDR2 YDEGEE. The CDR3 runs 15 residues. The CDR3 sequence: CASSLGADLDEKLFF. The CDR3 DNA reads TGTGCCAGCAGCTTGGGGGCGGACCTGGATGAAAAACTGTTTTTT.

This clonotype has a handful of counts. The V and J genes are TRBV9 and TRBJ2-1; 8 bases fit TRBD1. From germline, CDR1 is SGDLS and CDR2 YYNGEE. The CDR3 covers 15 residues. Losses at the gene ends were 3 bases for V and 1 base for J; bases not matched to a gene: 3. The CDR3 reads CASSDRDRSYNEQFF. DNA of the CDR3: TGTGCCAGCAGCGACCGGGACAGGTCCTACAATGAGCAGTTCTTC.